These T cell receptor beta chains were read from a single sample in a study of Ad26.COV2.S vaccination and SARS-CoV-2 variants. The table came from immunoSEQ multiplex PCR; TCRdb's copy has only in-frame clones and leaves some out. The table lists fewer than 800,000 clones, roughly 90% of them singletons, with about 1.5% in the top ten. The sequenced sample was peripheral blood, obtained in a trial of Ad26.COV2.S vaccine versus placebo. These TCRs come from a person between 18 and 60 years old who received the Ad26.COV2.S COVID-19 vaccine or a placebo. CDR3s include the opening cysteine and the closing phenylalanine or tryptophan. D genes are given only for firm matches. Rows may omit the clone size; those that give it use once, few, many or a size class.

d_call | j_call | clone_size | v_call | cdr3_nt | cdr3_aa
NA | TRBJ2-7 | few | TRBV3-1/TRBV3-2 | TGTGCCAGCAGCCAAGATCGGCTAGAGCAGTACTTC | CASSQDRLEQYF
NA | TRBJ2-3 | NA | TRBV3-1/TRBV3-2 | TGTGCCAGCAGCCAAGGGATACCGGGACCCATTCCTCAGTATTTT | CASSQGIPGPIPQYF
TRBD1 | TRBJ1-6 | NA | TRBV2 | TGTGCCAGAGGGACAGCCTTTGGATCACCCCTCCACTTT | CARGTAFGSPLHF
NA | TRBJ1-2 | NA | TRBV18 | TGTGCCAGCTCACCATCGGATTCCTATGGCTACACCTTC | CASSPSDSYGYTF
NA | TRBJ1-5 | NA | TRBV2 | TGTGCCAGCAGTGAGGCTTATAGCAATCAGCCCCAGCATTTT | CASSEAYSNQPQHF
TRBD1 | TRBJ1-4 | NA | TRBV2 | TGTGCCAGCAGGGAACAGGGGTTAGGGGAAAAACTGTTTTTT | CASREQGLGEKLFF
NA | TRBJ1-4 | once | TRBV6-5 | TGTGCCAGCAGTTCGAAGTTGAGGGAACTGTTTTTT | CASSSKLRELFF
TRBD1 | TRBJ2-2 | NA | TRBV9 | TGTGCCAGCAGCGAACGGACAGGGTGGGGCACCGGGGAGCTGTTTTTT | CASSERTGWGTGELFF
TRBD1 | TRBJ1-1 | NA | TRBV18 | TGTGCCAGCTCCCCGGGGACAGGTTCGGCTTTCTTT | CASSPGTGSAFF
TRBD1 | TRBJ1-1 | NA | TRBV4-2 | TGTGCCAGCAGCCAAGATCTCCCGGGACAGTCCCATAACACTGAAGCTTTCTTT | CASSQDLPGQSHNTEAFF
NA | TRBJ1-1 | few | TRBV6-6 | TGTGCCAGCAGTTACTCTTCGACGGATCCGCGGGTCTTT | CASSYSSTDPRVF
NA | TRBJ2-2 | once | TRBV10-1 | TGCGCCAGCACCGGCTGGGGGCACGGGGAGCTGTTTTTT | CASTGWGHGELFF
TRBD2 | TRBJ2-7 | NA | TRBV19 | TGTGCCAGTAGTATATTTTCGACTAGCGGGAGCTACGAGCAGTACTTC | CASSIFSTSGSYEQYF
NA | TRBJ2-3 | NA | TRBV2 | TGTGCCAGCAGTGACAAGCGGTTCGGCACAGATACGCAGTATTTT | CASSDKRFGTDTQYF
TRBD1 | TRBJ1-2 | NA | TRBV14 | TGTGCCAGCAGCCAAGATACAGGGGGGTCTATAGGCTACACCTTC | CASSQDTGGSIGYTF
TRBD1 | TRBJ2-3 | few | TRBV18 | TGTGCCACTCGCAGGGGGAACACAGATACGCAGTATTTT | CATRRGNTDTQYF
NA | TRBJ2-5 | NA | TRBV18 | TGTGCCAGCTCACCACAGAGGGGACAAGAGACCCAGTACTTC | CASSPQRGQETQYF
TRBD2 | TRBJ2-1 | NA | TRBV15 | TGTGCCACCAGCAGAGACCTGGCGAAGCGGGACCAATACAATGAGCAGTTCTTC | CATSRDLAKRDQYNEQFF
NA | TRBJ2-5 | NA | TRBV2 | TGTGCCAGCAGTGAAGGTCCAGAGACCCAGTACTTC | CASSEGPETQYF
NA | TRBJ1-2 | NA | TRBV6-5 | TGTGCCAGCAGTTACTCTATGAGGGAACGCTATGGCTACACCTTC | CASSYSMRERYGYTF
NA | TRBJ2-4 | NA | TRBV3-1/TRBV3-2 | TGTGCCAGCAGCCACCTCGAGCTTCAGTACTTC | CASSHLELQYF
NA | TRBJ1-2 | NA | TRBV10-3 | TGTGCCATCAGTGAGAAAACAGTTCGGGACTTCTATGGCTACACCTTC | CAISEKTVRDFYGYTF
TRBD2 | TRBJ2-1 | NA | TRBV6-2/TRBV6-3 | TGTGCCAGCAGTGGGAGCGGGGGGGCCTTTGAGCAGTTCTTC | CASSGSGGAFEQFF
NA | TRBJ2-5 | NA | TRBV14 | TGTGCCAGCAGCCATGCCGGGACTGGGAAGACCCAGTACTTC | CASSHAGTGKTQYF
NA | TRBJ2-7 | NA | TRBV18 | TGTGCCAGCTCACCGGCCCGGGAATTGAGTGAGCAGTACTTC | CASSPARELSEQYF
TRBD2 | TRBJ2-5 | NA | TRBV27 | TGTGCCAGCTCAAAGGGGAGGGTTCCCTGGGAGACCCAGTACTTC | CASSKGRVPWETQYF
NA | TRBJ2-5 | NA | TRBV24-1 | TGTGCCACCAGTGACCACCGGGACGGCCAAGAGACCCAGTACTTC | CATSDHRDGQETQYF
TRBD1 | TRBJ1-3 | once | TRBV19 | TGTGCCAGTAGACTCACAGGGGAGGACACCATATATTTT | CASRLTGEDTIYF
NA | TRBJ1-6 | few | TRBV5-4 | TGTGCCAGCAGCTTTGCGACAGATTCACCCCTCCACTTT | CASSFATDSPLHF
NA | TRBJ2-5 | NA | TRBV6-2/TRBV6-3 | TGTGCCAGCAGTATCGGCGGGACCCAGTACTTC | CASSIGGTQYF
NA | TRBJ2-7 | NA | TRBV7-9 | TGTGCCAGCAGCTTAGCGGAGGGGGCGCGTCACGAGCAGTACTTC | CASSLAEGARHEQYF
TRBD1 | TRBJ1-1 | NA | TRBV5-1 | TGCGCCAGCAGCTTGACCCTGACAGGGCCCATGAACACTGAAGCTTTCTTT | CASSLTLTGPMNTEAFF
TRBD1 | TRBJ2-1 | NA | TRBV2 | TGTGCCAGCATTCCCGGGACAGGGCGTGCCAATGAGCAGTTCTTC | CASIPGTGRANEQFF
NA | TRBJ2-2 | NA | TRBV3-1/TRBV3-2 | TGTGCCAGCAGCCAAGAAGGTACCGGGGAGCTGTTTTTT | CASSQEGTGELFF
TRBD2 | TRBJ2-7 | NA | TRBV7-2 | TGTGCCAGCAGCCCACAGGGACTAGCGACCCTAGTGCAGTACTTC | CASSPQGLATLVQYF
NA | TRBJ2-1 | NA | TRBV19 | TGTGCCAGTAGTATGGGGGCCATTTCCTCCTACAATGAGCAGTTCTTC | CASSMGAISSYNEQFF
NA | TRBJ2-2 | NA | TRBV5-8 | TGTGCCAGCAGCAGGAGGGAGACCGGGGAGCTGTTTTTT | CASSRRETGELFF
NA | TRBJ2-1 | NA | TRBV11-3 | TGTGCCAGCTCTCCGGGGGAGCGGCCCTACAATGAGCAGTTCTTC | CASSPGERPYNEQFF
TRBD1 | TRBJ1-5 | NA | TRBV5-6 | TGTGCCAGCAGCTTAGGGACAGGGGTTAATCAGCCCCAGCATTTT | CASSLGTGVNQPQHF
NA | TRBJ2-3 | NA | TRBV19 | TGTGCCAGTAGTATAGTGGCAGGGTTAGATACGCAGTATTTT | CASSIVAGLDTQYF
NA | TRBJ1-6 | NA | TRBV27 | TGTGCCAGCACGGGGGGTAATTCACCCCTCCACTTT | CASTGGNSPLHF
TRBD2 | TRBJ2-7 | NA | TRBV3-1/TRBV3-2 | TGTGCCAGCAGCGGGGGACTAGCGGACTACTACGAGCAGTACTTC | CASSGGLADYYEQYF
NA | TRBJ2-7 | NA | TRBV6-5 | TGTGCCAGCAGAGGTACTGGGGAATACGAGCAGTACTTC | CASRGTGEYEQYF
TRBD2 | TRBJ2-5 | NA | TRBV24-1 | TGTGCCACCAGTGATTGGGGACCTTTAGCGGGAGGACAAGAGACCCAGTACTTC | CATSDWGPLAGGQETQYF
TRBD2 | TRBJ2-7 | few | TRBV5-1 | TGCGCCAGCAGCCTGGAGGGGACTAGGACCTACGAGCAGTACTTC | CASSLEGTRTYEQYF
NA | TRBJ1-6 | NA | TRBV14 | TGTGCCAGCAGCCGGGACAACTATTCACCCCTCCACTTT | CASSRDNYSPLHF
NA | TRBJ2-7 | NA | TRBV6-5 | TGTGCCAGCGCGAGTACCTACGAGCAGTACTTC | CASASTYEQYF
NA | TRBJ2-1 | many | TRBV6-5 | TGTGCCAGCAGTACCCAATGGCCACTCAATGAGCAGTTCTTC | CASSTQWPLNEQFF
NA | TRBJ2-5 | NA | TRBV30 | TGTGCCTGGAGTTTGCGGGCGGGAGAGACCCAGTACTTC | CAWSLRAGETQYF
TRBD1 | TRBJ2-2 | NA | TRBV6-6 | TGTGCCAGCAGCCAGGGACAGGGCAACACCGGGGAGCTGTTTTTT | CASSQGQGNTGELFF
TRBD1 | TRBJ2-1 | NA | TRBV19 | TGTGCCAGTAGTATCCTCCCTCTAAGGGACAGGGGATTCTACAATGAGCAGTTCTTC | CASSILPLRDRGFYNEQFF
TRBD1 | TRBJ2-7 | NA | TRBV30 | TGTGCCTGGAGTAAAGGGGGACAGACCACCTACGAGCAGTACTTC | CAWSKGGQTTYEQYF
TRBD1 | TRBJ1-6 | NA | TRBV5-1 | TGCGCCAGCAGCACCATAGGACAGGGGGCGGACTCACCCCTCCACTTT | CASSTIGQGADSPLHF
TRBD1 | TRBJ2-5 | once | TRBV5-4 | TGTGCCAGCAGCCCCGGACAGGCAGAGACCCAGTACTTC | CASSPGQAETQYF
NA | TRBJ1-4 | NA | TRBV5-6 | TGTGCCAGCAGCTTGGGACAGTTTGATGAAAAACTGTTTTTT | CASSLGQFDEKLFF
NA | TRBJ1-3 | NA | TRBV10-3 | TGTGCCATCACTGAAACGGACGGAAACACCATATATTTT | CAITETDGNTIYF
TRBD1 | TRBJ2-2 | NA | TRBV27 | TGTGCCAGCAGTCGGACAGGGATGAACACCGGGGAGCTGTTTTTT | CASSRTGMNTGELFF
NA | TRBJ1-4 | NA | TRBV6-5 | TGTGCCAGCAGAACCCAGGGGTTTACTAATGAAAAACTGTTTTTT | CASRTQGFTNEKLFF
NA | TRBJ1-5 | NA | TRBV5-5 | TGTGCCAGCAGCTTGTATTCGGGGGCAGGCAATCAGCCCCAGCATTTT | CASSLYSGAGNQPQHF